The 2 T cell receptor beta chains below come from one sample, sequenced in a study of blood T cell repertoires in COVID-19. Assay used: immunoSEQ multiplex PCR; TCRdb lists only in-frame clones, some missing. The repertoire includes around 80,000 clones, around 82% of them detected once, and roughly a tenth sits in the top ten. The specimen was peripheral blood. Receptors were obtained from a man in his fifties or sixties with acute or convalescent COVID-19.

The CDR3 sequence is CASRLGGLFF. The CDR3 nucleotides read TGTGCAAGTCGCTTAGGCGGGCTGTTTTTT. V is TRBV12-2 and J is TRBJ2-2; the D call of TRBD2 is as the table states it, not checked on the DNA. TRBV12-2 is a known pseudogene. The CDR3 has 10 amino acids.

The chain links TRBV6-1 to TRBJ2-7; 14 bases are a match to TRBD2. Germline V gene lookup returns CDR1 MNHNS and CDR2 SASEGT. The trim removed 4 bases at V and 7 bases at J, leaving 12 bases unmatched. The CDR3 consists of 17 residues. The CDR3 loop is CASSALGLAGVWGEQYF. The CDR3 DNA reads as TGTGCCAGCAGTGCTTTGGGACTAGCGGGAGTCTGGGGAGAGCAGTACTTC.